A selection of T cell receptor beta chains follows, all from one sample in a study of beta chain features in type 1 diabetes. Assay used: immunoSEQ multiplex PCR; TCRdb lists only in-frame clones, some missing. The data contain about 15,000 clones, approximately 55% of them singletons. Sequencing was performed on stem cell memory CD4+ T cells from blood. The receptors here all came from a woman between 18 and 29 years old in good health. CDR3s include the opening cysteine and the closing phenylalanine or tryptophan. A D gene is named only where the DNA matches it firmly. Clone size is not always given. Where it is, it says once, few, many or a class for expanded clones.

d_call,clone_size,v_call,j_call,cdr3_nt,cdr3_aa
.,few,TRBV5-1,TRBJ2-5,TGCGCCAGCAGCTGGGAGGTCATGGAGACCCAGTACTTC,CASSWEVMETQYF
TRBD1,.,TRBV9,TRBJ2-2,TGTGCCAGCAGCTTCCAGGGGGCGAGGACCGGGGAGCTGTTTTTT,CASSFQGARTGELFF
TRBD1,.,TRBV2,TRBJ1-1,TGTGCCAGCAGGGTGGGGACGTTCACAGGGGCTGAAGCTTTCTTT,CASRVGTFTGAEAFF
.,.,TRBV7-3,TRBJ2-2,.,CASSLRETSGTFEPGSCFF
.,few,TRBV29-1,TRBJ1-5,TGCAGCGCAAGGGCGAGGGGGATGAATCAGCCCCAGCATTTT,CSARARGMNQPQHF
.,.,TRBV9,TRBJ2-2,TGTGCCAGCAGCGTAGGAGGGCGGCTGACCACCGGGGAGCTGTTTTTT,CASSVGGRLTTGELFF
TRBD2,.,TRBV4-1,TRBJ2-2,TGCGCCAGCGGTGTAGCGGGGGGGGCCGGGGAGCTGTTTTTT,CASGVAGGAGELFF
TRBD2,.,TRBV6-6,TRBJ2-3,TGTGCCAGCAGTCCCCTCATAGCGGGAGAAGCAGATACGCAGTATTTT,CASSPLIAGEADTQYF
.,.,TRBV5-1,TRBJ2-3,TGCGCCAGCCGGGCCTCAGCGGGTGCAGATACGCAGTATTTT,CASRASAGADTQYF
TRBD1,.,TRBV2,TRBJ2-2,TGTGCCAGCTATCGGACAGGGGCAAACACCGGGGAGCTGTTTTTT,CASYRTGANTGELFF
.,few,TRBV30,TRBJ1-2,TGTGCCTGGAGGACTGAGGGCTATGGCTACACCTTC,CAWRTEGYGYTF
.,once,TRBV2,TRBJ2-3,TGTGCCAGCAGGGTCAATACTGCTGATACGCAGTATTTT,CASRVNTADTQYF
.,few,TRBV7-3,TRBJ1-1,TGTGCCAGCAGCTTAGTTCAAGGGGGCACTGAAGCTTTCTTT,CASSLVQGGTEAFF
.,.,TRBV5-1,TRBJ1-2,TGCGCCAGCAGCTTGAGGCGGACAGAAAACTATGGCTACACCTTC,CASSLRRTENYGYTF
.,once,TRBV29-1,TRBJ1-1,TGCAGCGTGAGGGGGACGCTTGGGACTGAAGCTTTCTTT,CSVRGTLGTEAFF
.,.,TRBV6-5,TRBJ2-3,TGTGCCAGCAGGGTGACAGGCACAGATACGCAGTATTTT,CASRVTGTDTQYF
TRBD2,few,TRBV9,TRBJ2-2,TGTGCCAGCAGCGTAGCCCCGGGGGGCACCGGGGAGCTGTTTTTT,CASSVAPGGTGELFF
TRBD2,.,TRBV10-3,TRBJ2-1,TGTGCCATCAGTGAGTATCGCGACCCTCTAGCGGAATTCTACAATGAGCAGTTCTTC,CAISEYRDPLAEFYNEQFF
TRBD2,few,TRBV27,TRBJ2-3,TGTGCCAGCAGTTTCGATTGGCGGGAGGGCCTGTATACGCAGTATTTT,CASSFDWREGLYTQYF
.,few,TRBV6-1,TRBJ1-2,TGTGCCAGCGGGGGGGGTGGGACTAACTATGGCTACACCTTC,CASGGGGTNYGYTF
TRBD2,.,TRBV11-3,TRBJ2-1,TGTGCCAGCAGCTTAGTGGGCCTAGCGGGGAGCAATGAGCAGTTCTTC,CASSLVGLAGSNEQFF
TRBD2,.,TRBV5-1,TRBJ2-7,TGCGCCAGCAGCTTGGAGCGGGACTCCTACGAGCAGTACTTC,CASSLERDSYEQYF
TRBD1,.,TRBV7-6,TRBJ1-2,TGTGCCAGCAGCTTAGGGGCAGGGGGCCTGGAGGACTATGGCTACACCTTC,CASSLGAGGLEDYGYTF
.,.,TRBV11-3,TRBJ2-7,TGTGCCAGCAGCTCGGGACAATCCTACGAGCAGTACTTC,CASSSGQSYEQYF
.,few,TRBV7-9,TRBJ1-1,TGTGCCAGCAGCTTAGATCTGGACAGCCGGAACACTGAAGCTTTCTTT,CASSLDLDSRNTEAFF
.,.,TRBV28,TRBJ2-7,TGTGCCAGCAGTTTGCGAGAGCAGTACTTC,CASSLREQYF
TRBD2,.,TRBV7-2,TRBJ2-1,TGTGCCAGCAGCTTTAGCGGGAGTATTTACAATGAGCAGTTCTTC,CASSFSGSIYNEQFF
TRBD1,.,TRBV27,TRBJ2-7,TGTGCCAGCAGTCCAACCTGGGACAGACTCTACGAGCAGTACTTC,CASSPTWDRLYEQYF
TRBD1,few,TRBV7-2,TRBJ1-5,TGTGCCAGCAGCTGGGGACGACAGGGCTCCTACCAGCCCCAGCATTTT,CASSWGRQGSYQPQHF
TRBD1,once,TRBV11-2,TRBJ1-4,TGTGCCAGCAGCTCTAGACCGGGACAGGGGGCAGAAAAACTGTTTTTT,CASSSRPGQGAEKLFF
TRBD2,.,TRBV5-1,TRBJ2-5,TGCGCCAGCACCGAAATTGGACTAGCCGATTTCCAAGAGACCCAGTACTTC,CASTEIGLADFQETQYF
.,.,TRBV30,TRBJ2-5,TGTGCCTGGAGTGTACTTCAAGAGACCCAGTACTTC,CAWSVLQETQYF
TRBD1,.,TRBV30,TRBJ1-2,TGTGCCTGGAAGGACAGGGGCGATAGCTATGGCTACACCTTC,CAWKDRGDSYGYTF
TRBD2,.,TRBV5-1,TRBJ2-7,TGCGCCAGCAGCTCAATTACTAGCGGAGCCTACGAGCAGTACTTC,CASSSITSGAYEQYF
.,few,TRBV6-5,TRBJ2-3,TGTGCCAGCAGACGATATACTAGCACAGATACGCAGTATTTT,CASRRYTSTDTQYF
TRBD2,few,TRBV11-2,TRBJ2-7,TGTGCCAGCAGCTGGACTAGCGGGGGGAGCGGCGAGCAGTACTTC,CASSWTSGGSGEQYF
TRBD1,.,TRBV6-1,TRBJ1-3,TGTGCCAGCAGCGGACAGGGCTCCTCCACCATATATTTT,CASSGQGSSTIYF
TRBD2,.,TRBV7-6,TRBJ2-1,TGTGCCAGCAGCTTATGGCCGCCGGGGACTAGCGGGATGGACCATGAGCAGTTCTTC,CASSLWPPGTSGMDHEQFF
.,.,TRBV7-9,TRBJ2-5,TGTGCCAGCAGCCCCTTACGACGCACGGCCGGGGAGACCCAGTACTTC,CASSPLRRTAGETQYF
TRBD2,once,TRBV4-2,TRBJ2-3,TGTGCCAGCAGCCAAGCGCTAGCGGGGGGGCAAGATACGCAGTATTTT,CASSQALAGGQDTQYF
.,.,TRBV18,TRBJ1-5,TGTGCCAGCTCACCCGACAGCCATAATCAGCCCCAGCATTTT,CASSPDSHNQPQHF
TRBD2,.,TRBV7-9,TRBJ2-2,TGTGCCAGCAGCCCCGGACTAGCCGCCGGGGAGCTGTTTTTT,CASSPGLAAGELFF
.,few,TRBV7-6,TRBJ2-5,TGTGCCAGCAGCCCCTCCCCGGGGGCCCAGTACTTC,CASSPSPGAQYF
TRBD1,.,TRBV19,TRBJ1-1,TGTGCCAGTAGTATAGGAACAGGGGCCACTGAAGCTTTCTTT,CASSIGTGATEAFF
.,.,TRBV5-4,TRBJ1-2,TGTGCCAGCAGCTTGGGCAGGGAGGCTGGCTACACCTTC,CASSLGREAGYTF
.,.,TRBV19,TRBJ1-2,TGTGCCAGTAGTACTCAGGGGCACTATGGCTACACCTTC,CASSTQGHYGYTF
TRBD1,.,TRBV18,TRBJ2-7,TGTGCCAGCCGGGCCGGGACAGGGGCCTACGAGCAGTACTTC,CASRAGTGAYEQYF
TRBD1,few,TRBV30,TRBJ1-2,TGTGCCTGTCCGGGACAGAAGAATGGCTACACCTTC,CACPGQKNGYTF
TRBD1,.,TRBV7-2,TRBJ2-5,TGTGCCAGCAGCTTAGCCTACAGGGGGCAGGAGACCCAGTACTTC,CASSLAYRGQETQYF
TRBD1,.,TRBV25-1,TRBJ1-1,TGTGCCAGCAGAGGGACAGGGGGAACTGAAGCTTTCTTT,CASRGTGGTEAFF
.,few,TRBV5-1,TRBJ2-3,TGCGCCAGCAGCTTGGTCCAGAATAAAGATACGCAGTATTTT,CASSLVQNKDTQYF
TRBD1,.,TRBV30,TRBJ1-5,TGTGCCTGGAGTGGGACAGGGGGTCAGCCCCAGCATTTT,CAWSGTGGQPQHF
.,.,TRBV5-1,TRBJ2-1,TGCGCCAGCAGCGCCTACTCCTTGGGCGACAATGAGCAGTTCTTC,CASSAYSLGDNEQFF
.,.,TRBV2,TRBJ2-5,TGTGCCTCCCGAGCGCAAGAGACCCAGTACTTC,CASRAQETQYF